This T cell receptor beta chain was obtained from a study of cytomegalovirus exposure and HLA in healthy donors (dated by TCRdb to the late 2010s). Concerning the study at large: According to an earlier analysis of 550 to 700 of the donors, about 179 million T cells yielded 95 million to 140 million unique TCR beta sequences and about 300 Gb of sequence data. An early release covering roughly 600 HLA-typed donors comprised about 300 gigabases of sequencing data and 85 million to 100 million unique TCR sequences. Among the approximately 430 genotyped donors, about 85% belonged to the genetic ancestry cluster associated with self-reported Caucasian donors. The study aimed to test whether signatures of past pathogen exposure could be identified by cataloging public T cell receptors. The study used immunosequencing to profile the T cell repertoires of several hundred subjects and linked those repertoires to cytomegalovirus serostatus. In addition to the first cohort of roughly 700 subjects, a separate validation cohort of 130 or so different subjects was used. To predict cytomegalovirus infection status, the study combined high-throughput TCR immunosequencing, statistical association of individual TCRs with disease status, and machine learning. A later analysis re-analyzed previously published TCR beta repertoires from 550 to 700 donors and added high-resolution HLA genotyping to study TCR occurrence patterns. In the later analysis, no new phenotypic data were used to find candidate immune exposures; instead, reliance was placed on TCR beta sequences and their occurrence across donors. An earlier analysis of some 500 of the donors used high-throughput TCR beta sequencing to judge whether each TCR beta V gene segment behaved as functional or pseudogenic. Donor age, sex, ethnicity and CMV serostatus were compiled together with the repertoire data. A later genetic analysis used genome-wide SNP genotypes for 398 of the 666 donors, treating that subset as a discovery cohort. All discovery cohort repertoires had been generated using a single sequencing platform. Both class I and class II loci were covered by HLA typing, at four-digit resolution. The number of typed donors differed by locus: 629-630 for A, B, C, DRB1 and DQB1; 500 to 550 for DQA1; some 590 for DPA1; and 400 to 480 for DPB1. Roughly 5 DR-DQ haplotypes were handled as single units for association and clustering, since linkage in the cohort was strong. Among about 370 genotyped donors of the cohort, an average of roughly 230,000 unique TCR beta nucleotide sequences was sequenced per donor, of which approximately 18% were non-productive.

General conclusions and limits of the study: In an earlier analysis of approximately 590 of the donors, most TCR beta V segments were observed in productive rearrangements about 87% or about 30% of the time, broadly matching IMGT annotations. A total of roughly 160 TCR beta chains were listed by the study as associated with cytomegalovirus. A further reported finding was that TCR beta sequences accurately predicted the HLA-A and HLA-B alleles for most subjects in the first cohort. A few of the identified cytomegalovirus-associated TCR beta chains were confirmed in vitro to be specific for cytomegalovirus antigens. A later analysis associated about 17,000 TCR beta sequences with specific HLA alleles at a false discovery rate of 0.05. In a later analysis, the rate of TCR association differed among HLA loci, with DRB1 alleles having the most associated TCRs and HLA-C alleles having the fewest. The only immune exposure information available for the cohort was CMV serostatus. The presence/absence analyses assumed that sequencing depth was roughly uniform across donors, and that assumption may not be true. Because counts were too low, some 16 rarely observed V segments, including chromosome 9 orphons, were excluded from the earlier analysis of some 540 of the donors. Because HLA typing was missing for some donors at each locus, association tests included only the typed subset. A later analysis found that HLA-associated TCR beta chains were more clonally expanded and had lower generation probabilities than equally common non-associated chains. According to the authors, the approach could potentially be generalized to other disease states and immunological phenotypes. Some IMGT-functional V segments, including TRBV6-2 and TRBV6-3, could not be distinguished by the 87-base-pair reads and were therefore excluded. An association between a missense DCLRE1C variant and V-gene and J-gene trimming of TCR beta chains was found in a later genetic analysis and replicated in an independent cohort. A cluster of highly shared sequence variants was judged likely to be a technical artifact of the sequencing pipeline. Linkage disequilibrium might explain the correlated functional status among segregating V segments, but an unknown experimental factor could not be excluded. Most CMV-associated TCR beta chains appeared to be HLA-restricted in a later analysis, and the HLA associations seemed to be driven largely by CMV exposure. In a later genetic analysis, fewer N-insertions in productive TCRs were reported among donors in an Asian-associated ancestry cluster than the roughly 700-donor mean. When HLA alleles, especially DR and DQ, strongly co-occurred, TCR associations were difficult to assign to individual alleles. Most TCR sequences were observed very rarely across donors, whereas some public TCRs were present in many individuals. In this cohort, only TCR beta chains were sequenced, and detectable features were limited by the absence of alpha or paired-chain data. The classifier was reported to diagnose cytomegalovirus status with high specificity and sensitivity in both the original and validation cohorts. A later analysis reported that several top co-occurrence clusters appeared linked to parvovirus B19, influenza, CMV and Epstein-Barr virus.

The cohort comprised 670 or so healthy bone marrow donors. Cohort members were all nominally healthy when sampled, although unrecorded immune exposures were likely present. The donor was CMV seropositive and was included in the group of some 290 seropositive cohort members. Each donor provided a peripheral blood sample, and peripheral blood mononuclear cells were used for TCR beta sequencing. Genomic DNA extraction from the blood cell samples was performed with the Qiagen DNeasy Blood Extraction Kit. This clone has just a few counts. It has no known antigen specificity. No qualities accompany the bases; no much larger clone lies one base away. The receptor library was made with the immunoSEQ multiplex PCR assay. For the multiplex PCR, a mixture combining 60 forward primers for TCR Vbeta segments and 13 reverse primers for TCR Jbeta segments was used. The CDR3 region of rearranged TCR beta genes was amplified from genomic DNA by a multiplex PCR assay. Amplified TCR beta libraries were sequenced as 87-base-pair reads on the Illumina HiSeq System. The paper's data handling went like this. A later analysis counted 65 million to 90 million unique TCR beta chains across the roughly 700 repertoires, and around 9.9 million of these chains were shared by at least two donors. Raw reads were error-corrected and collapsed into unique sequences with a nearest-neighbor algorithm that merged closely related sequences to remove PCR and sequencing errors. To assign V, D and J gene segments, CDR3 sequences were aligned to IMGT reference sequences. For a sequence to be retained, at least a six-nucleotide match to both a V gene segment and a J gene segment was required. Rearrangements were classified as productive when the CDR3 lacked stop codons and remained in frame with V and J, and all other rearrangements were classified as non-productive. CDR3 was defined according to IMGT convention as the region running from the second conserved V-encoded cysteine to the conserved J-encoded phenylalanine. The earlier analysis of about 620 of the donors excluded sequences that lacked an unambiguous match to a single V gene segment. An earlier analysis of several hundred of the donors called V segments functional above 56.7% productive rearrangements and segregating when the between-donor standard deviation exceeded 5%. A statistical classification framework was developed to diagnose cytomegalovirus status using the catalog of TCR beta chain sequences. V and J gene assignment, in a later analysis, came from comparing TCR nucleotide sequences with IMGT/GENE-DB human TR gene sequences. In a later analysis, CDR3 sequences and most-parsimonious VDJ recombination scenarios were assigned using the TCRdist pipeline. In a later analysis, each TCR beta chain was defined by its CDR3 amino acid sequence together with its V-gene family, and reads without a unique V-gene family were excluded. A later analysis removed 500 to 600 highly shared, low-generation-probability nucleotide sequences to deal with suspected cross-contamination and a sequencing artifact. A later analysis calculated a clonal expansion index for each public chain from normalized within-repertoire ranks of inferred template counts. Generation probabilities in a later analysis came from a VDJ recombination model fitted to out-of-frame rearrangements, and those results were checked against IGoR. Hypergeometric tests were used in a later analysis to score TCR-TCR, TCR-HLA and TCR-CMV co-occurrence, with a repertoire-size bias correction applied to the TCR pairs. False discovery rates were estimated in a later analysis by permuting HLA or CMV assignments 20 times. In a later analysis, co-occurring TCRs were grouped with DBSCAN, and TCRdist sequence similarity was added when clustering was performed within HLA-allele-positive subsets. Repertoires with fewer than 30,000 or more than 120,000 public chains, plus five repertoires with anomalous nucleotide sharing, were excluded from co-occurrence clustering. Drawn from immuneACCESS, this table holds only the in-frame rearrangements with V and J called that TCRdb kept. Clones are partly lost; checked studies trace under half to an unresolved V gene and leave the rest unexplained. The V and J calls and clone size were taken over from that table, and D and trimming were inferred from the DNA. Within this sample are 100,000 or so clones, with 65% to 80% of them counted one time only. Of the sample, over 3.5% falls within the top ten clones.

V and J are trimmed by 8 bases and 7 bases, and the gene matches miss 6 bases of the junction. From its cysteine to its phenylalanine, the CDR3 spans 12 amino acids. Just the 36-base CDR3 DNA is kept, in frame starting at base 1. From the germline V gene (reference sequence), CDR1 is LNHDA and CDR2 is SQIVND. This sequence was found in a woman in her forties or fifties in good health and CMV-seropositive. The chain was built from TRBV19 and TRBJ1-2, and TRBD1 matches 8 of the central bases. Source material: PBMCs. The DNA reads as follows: TGTGCCAGTGCGGACAGGGCTCGTGGCTACACCTTC. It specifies CASADRARGYTF.